This entry is about one T cell receptor (beta chain). Its specificity is not known. A second PCR, run for roughly 7 to 12 cycles, used a sample-barcoded 5' primer plus a J-beta primer mix. Each cDNA molecule was tagged by a template-switch adaptor with 12 random nucleotides. TCRdb re-called the 5' RACE reads with MiXCR, one entry per CDR3 protein. Among 1.5 million or so distinct CDR3 sequences listed, approximately 43% were seen once. These data are taken from a study of blood T cells in healthy people across ages. Broader study findings: Diversity estimates drawn from one million T cells were deemed underestimates.

CDR1 MGHDK and CDR2 SYGVNS come from the germline V gene. Trimming took 0 bases from V and 0 from J, leaving 14 bases between them. The CDR3 is 17 residues long. The source is a woman under 30 in good health. Sequencing input: blood. This sequence joins TRBV25-1 and TRBJ1-1; a possible D gene is TRBD1 (6 bases). The CDR3 coding sequence is TGTGCCAGCAGTGAATATGGGGGGCCCCGAATGAACACTGAAGCTTTCTTT. It is translated as CASSEYGGPRMNTEAFF.